The entry below gives a single T cell receptor (beta chain) sequence along with its context. The antigen is not known. The germline gene is not matched at one end of the junction; a read error may be the cause. The treatment here: approximately 18 received Ad26.COV2.S at low or high dose, single or two shots; five or six received placebo; per-sample allocation not given. The investigators took samples on day 63 after the first vaccine or placebo injection. These data belong to a study of Ad26.COV2.S vaccination and SARS-CoV-2 variants. Study background: The authors gave Ad26.COV2.S intramuscularly, either once or twice 56 days apart.

The germline CDR1 and CDR2 sequences are SGHDT and YYEEEE. This CDR3 region has 16 residues. Clones were read by immunoSEQ multiplex PCR, and TCRdb kept only the in-frame ones, dropping some. The sample lists 450,000 to 550,000 clones; 89% were seen once. Study-level findings and limits: Vaccine and placebo groups showed comparable non-spike TCR breadth.

The rearrangement joins TRBV5-6 to TRBJ2-1; 9 bases line up with TRBD2. Here the sequenced sample was peripheral blood, taken in a trial of Ad26.COV2.S vaccine versus placebo. The receptor comes from a person between 18 and 59 years old who received the Ad26.COV2.S COVID-19 vaccine or a placebo. The CDR3 bases are TGTGCCAGCAGCAGAGGGGGGGGACTAGCCTACAACGAGCAGTTCTTC. Encoded protein: CASSRGGGLAYNEQFF.